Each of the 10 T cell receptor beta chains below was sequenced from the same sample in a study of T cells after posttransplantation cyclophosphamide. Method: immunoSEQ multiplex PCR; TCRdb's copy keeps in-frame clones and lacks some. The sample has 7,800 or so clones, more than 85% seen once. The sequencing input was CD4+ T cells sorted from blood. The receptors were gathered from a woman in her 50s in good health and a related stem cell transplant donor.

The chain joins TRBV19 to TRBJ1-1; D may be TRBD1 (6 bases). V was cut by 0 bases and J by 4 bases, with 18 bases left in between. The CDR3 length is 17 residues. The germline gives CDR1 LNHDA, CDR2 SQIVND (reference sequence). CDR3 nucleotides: TGTGCCAGTAGTATAGATCTAGGGGGGGCGCGAGGCACTGAAGCTTTCTTT. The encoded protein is CASSIDLGGARGTEAFF.

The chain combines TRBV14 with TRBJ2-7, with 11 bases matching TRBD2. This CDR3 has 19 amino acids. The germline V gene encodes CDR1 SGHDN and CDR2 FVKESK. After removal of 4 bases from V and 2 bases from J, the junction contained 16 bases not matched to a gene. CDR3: CASSPSGFTSGSSPYEQYF. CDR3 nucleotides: TGTGCCAGCAGCCCTTCTGGATTCACTAGCGGGAGTAGCCCCTACGAGCAGTACTTC.

The DNA for the CDR3 is TGTGCCAGCAGCTCCGGGACTAGCGGGGGCGGAGAGACCCAGTACTTC. It is translated as CASSSGTSGGGETQYF. The chain recombines TRBV11-2 with TRBJ2-5, with 14 positions matching TRBD2. The CDR3 loop spans 16 amino acids. The trim removed 4 bases at V and 4 bases at J, leaving 5 bases unmatched. Germline V CDR1 and CDR2: SGHAT, FQNNGV.

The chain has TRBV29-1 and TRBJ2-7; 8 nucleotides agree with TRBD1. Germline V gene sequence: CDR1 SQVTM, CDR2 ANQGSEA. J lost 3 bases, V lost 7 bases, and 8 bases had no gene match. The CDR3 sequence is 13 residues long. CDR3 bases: TGCAGCGGCGGGACAGGAGGGGGCTACGAGCAGTACTTC. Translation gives CSGGTGGGYEQYF.

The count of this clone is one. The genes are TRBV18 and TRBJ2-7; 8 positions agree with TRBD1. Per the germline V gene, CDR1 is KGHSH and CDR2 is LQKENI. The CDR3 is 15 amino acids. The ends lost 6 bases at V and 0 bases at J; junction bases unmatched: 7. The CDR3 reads CASSSWTGNSYEQYF. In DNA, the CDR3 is TGTGCCAGCTCCTCCTGGACAGGGAACTCCTACGAGCAGTACTTC.

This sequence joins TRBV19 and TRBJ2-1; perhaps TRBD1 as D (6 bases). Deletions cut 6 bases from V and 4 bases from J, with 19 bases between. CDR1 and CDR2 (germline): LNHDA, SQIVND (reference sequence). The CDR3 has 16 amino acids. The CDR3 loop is CASRPTGNILYNEQFF. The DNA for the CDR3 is TGTGCCAGTAGGCCTACAGGGAACATTTTGTACAATGAGCAGTTCTTC.

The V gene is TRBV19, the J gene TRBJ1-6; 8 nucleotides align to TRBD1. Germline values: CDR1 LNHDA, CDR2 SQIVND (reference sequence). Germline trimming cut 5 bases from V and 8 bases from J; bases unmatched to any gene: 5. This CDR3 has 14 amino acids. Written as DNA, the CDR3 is TGTGCCAGTAGTGACAGGGGCCCGGATTCACCCCTCCACTTT. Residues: CASSDRGPDSPLHF.

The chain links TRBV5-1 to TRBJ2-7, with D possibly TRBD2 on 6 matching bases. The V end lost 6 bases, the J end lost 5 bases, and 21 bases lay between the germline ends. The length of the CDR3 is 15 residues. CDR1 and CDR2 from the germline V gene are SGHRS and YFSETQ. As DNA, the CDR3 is TGCGCCAGCACCCCGCGGGGTAGGGGCGAACACGAGCAGTACTTC. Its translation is CASTPRGRGEHEQYF.

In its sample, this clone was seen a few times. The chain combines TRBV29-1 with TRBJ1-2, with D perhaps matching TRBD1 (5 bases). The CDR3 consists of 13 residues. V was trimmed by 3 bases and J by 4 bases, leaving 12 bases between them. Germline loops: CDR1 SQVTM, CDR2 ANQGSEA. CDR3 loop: CSVEADSLYGYTF. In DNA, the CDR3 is TGCAGCGTTGAGGCTGACAGCCTCTATGGCTACACCTTC.

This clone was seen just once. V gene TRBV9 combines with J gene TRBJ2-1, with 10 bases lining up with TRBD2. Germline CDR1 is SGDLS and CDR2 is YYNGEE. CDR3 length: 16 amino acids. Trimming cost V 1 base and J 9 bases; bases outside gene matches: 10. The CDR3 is CASSVLAGVVGSEQFF. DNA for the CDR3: TGTGCCAGCAGCGTACTAGCGGGAGTTGTTGGTAGTGAGCAGTTCTTC.